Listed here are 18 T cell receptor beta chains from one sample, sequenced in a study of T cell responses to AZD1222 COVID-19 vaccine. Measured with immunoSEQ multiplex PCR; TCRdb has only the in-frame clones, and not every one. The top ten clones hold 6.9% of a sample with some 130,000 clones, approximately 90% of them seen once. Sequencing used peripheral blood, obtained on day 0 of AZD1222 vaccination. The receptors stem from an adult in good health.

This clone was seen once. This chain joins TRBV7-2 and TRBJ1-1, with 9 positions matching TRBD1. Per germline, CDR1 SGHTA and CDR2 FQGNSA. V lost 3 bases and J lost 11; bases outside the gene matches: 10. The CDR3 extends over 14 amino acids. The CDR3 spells CASSFGQGRVWAFF. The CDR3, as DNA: TGTGCCAGCAGCTTTGGACAGGGGAGGGTATGGGCTTTCTTT.

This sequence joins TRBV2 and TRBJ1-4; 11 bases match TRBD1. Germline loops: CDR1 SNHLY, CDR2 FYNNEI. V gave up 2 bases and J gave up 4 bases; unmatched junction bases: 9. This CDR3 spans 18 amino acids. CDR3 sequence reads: CASSELGQGAGVNEKLFF. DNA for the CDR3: TGTGCCAGCAGTGAATTAGGACAGGGGGCAGGTGTTAATGAAAAACTGTTTTTT.

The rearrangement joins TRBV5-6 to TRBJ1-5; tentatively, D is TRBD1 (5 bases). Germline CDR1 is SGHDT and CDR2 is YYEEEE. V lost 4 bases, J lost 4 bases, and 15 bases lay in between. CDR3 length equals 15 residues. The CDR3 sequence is CASSRRTNLNQPQHF. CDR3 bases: TGTGCCAGCAGCCGCCGGACAAATCTAAATCAGCCCCAGCATTTT.

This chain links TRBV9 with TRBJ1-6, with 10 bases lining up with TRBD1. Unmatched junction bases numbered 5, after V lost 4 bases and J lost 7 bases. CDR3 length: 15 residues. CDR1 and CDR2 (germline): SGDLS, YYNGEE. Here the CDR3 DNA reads TGTGCCAGCAGCCCCCGACAGGGGGCAAATTCACCCCTCCACTTT. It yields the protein CASSPRQGANSPLHF.

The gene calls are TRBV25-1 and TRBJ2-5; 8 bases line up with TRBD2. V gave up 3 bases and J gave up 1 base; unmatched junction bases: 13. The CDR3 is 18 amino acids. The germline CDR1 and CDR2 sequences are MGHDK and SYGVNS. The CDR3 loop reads CASSDLGGVAGRQETQYF. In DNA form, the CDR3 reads TGTGCCAGCAGTGACCTCGGGGGGGTGGCGGGCCGCCAAGAGACCCAGTACTTC.

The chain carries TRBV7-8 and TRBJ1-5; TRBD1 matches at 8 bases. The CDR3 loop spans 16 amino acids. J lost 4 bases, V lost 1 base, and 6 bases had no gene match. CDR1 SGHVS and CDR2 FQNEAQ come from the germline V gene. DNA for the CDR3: TGTGCCAGCAGCTTAGAACTCGGACAGGGAAATCAGCCCCAGCATTTT. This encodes CASSLELGQGNQPQHF.

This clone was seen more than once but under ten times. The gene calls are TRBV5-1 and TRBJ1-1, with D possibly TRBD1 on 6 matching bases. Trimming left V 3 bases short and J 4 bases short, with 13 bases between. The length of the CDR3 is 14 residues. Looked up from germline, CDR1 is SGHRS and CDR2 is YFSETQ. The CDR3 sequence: CASSSGQMVTEAFF. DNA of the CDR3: TGCGCCAGCAGCTCAGGACAGATGGTCACTGAAGCTTTCTTT.

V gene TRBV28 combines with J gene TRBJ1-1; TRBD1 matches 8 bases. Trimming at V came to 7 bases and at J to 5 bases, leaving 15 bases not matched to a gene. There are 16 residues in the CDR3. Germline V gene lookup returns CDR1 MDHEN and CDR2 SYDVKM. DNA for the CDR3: TGTGCCAGCACTGTCCCGGGACAGGTTTGGAGGACTGAAGCTTTCTTT. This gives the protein CASTVPGQVWRTEAFF.

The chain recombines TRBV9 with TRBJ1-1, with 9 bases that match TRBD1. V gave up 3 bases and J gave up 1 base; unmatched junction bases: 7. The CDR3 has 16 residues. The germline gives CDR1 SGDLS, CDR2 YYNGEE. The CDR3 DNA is TGTGCCAGCAGCGGCCGGGACAGGGACGGGAACACTGAAGCTTTCTTT. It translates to CASSGRDRDGNTEAFF.

The CDR3 protein is CASSVATGGPWEQYF. The CDR3 coding sequence is TGTGCCAGCAGCGTAGCAACGGGGGGGCCATGGGAGCAGTACTTC. This rearrangement joins TRBV9 to TRBJ2-7; 8 nucleotides agree with TRBD2. Losses at the gene ends were 0 bases for V and 7 bases for J; bases not matched to a gene: 9. The CDR3 runs to 15 residues. From germline, CDR1 is SGDLS and CDR2 YYNGEE.

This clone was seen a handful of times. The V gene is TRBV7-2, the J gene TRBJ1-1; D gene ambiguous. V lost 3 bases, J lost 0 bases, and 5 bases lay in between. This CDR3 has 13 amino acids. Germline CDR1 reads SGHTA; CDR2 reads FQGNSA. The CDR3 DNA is TGTGCCAGCAGCTTCAAATTGAACACTGAAGCTTTCTTT. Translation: CASSFKLNTEAFF.

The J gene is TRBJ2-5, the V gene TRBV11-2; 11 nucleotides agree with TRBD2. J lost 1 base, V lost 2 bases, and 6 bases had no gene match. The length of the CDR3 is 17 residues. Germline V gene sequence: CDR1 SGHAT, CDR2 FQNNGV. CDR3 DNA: TGTGCCAGCAGCTTAAGTCCTAGCGGGGGGTGCCAAGAGACCCAGTACTTC. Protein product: CASSLSPSGGCQETQYF.

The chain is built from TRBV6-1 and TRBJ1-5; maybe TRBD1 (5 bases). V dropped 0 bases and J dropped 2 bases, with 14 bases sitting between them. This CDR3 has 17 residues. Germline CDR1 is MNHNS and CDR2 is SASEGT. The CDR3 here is CASSEAGGADGNQPQHF. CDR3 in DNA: TGTGCCAGCAGTGAAGCGGGAGGGGCTGATGGCAATCAGCCCCAGCATTTT.

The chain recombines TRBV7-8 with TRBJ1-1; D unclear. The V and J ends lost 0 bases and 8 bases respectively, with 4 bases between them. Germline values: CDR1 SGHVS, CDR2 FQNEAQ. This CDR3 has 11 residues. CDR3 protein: CASSLASEAFF. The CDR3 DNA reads TGTGCCAGCAGCTTAGCCAGCGAAGCTTTCTTT.

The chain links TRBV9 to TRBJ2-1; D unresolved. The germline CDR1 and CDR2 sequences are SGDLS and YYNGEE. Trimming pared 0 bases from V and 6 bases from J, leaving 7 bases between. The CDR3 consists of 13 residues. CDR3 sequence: CASSVGGVNEQFF. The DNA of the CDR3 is TGTGCCAGCAGCGTAGGTGGGGTCAATGAGCAGTTCTTC.

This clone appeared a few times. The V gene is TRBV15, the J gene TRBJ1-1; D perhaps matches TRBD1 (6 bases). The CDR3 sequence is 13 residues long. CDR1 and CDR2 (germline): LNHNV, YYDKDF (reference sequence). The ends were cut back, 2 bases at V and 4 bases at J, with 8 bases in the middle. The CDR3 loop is CATSRTGPTEAFF. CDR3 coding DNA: TGTGCCACCAGCAGAACAGGGCCCACTGAAGCTTTCTTT.

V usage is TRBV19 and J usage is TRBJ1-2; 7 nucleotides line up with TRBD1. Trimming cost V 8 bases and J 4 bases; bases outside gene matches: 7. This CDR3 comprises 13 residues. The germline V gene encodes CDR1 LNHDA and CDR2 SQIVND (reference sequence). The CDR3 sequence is CASQAGTAYGYTF. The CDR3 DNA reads TGTGCCAGTCAGGCGGGGACAGCCTATGGCTACACCTTC.

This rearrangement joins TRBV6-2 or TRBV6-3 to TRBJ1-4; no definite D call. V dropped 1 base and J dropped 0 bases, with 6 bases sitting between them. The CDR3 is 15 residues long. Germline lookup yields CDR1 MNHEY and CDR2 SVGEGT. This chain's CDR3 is CASSYYGSTNEKLFF. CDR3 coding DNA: TGTGCCAGCAGTTACTACGGATCAACTAATGAAAAACTGTTTTTT.